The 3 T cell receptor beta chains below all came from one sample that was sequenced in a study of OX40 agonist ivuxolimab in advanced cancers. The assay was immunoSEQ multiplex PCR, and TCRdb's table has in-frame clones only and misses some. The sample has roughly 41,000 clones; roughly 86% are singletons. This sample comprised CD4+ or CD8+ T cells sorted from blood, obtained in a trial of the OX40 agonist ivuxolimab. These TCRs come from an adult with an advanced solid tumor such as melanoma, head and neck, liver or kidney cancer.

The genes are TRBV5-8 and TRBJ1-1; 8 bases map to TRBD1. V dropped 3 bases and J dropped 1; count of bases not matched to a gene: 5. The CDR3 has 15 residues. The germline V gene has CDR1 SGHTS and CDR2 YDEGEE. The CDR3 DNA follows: TGTGCCAGCAGCTCGAGGACAGGGAAGAACACTGAAGCTTTCTTT. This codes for CASSSRTGKNTEAFF. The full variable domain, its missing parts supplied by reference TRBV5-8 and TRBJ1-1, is EAGVTQSPTHLIKTRGQQATLRCSPISGHTSVYWYQQALGLGLQFLLWYDEGEERNRGNFPPRFSGRQFPNYSSELNVNALELEDSALYLCASSSRTGKNTEAFFGQGTRLTVV.

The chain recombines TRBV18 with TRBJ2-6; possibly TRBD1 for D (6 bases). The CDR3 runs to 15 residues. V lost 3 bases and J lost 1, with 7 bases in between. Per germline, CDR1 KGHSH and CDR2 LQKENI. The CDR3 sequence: CASSPQGSGANVLTF. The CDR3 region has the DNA TGTGCCAGCTCACCTCAGGGGTCTGGGGCCAACGTCCTGACTTTC.

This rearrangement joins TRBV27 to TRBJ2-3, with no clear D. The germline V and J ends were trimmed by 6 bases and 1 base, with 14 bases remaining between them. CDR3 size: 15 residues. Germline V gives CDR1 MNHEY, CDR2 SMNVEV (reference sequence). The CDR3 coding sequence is TGTGCCAGCAGATTGAACATTGGGGGCACAGATACGCAGTATTTT. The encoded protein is CASRLNIGGTDTQYF.